This TCR beta chain was sequenced in a study of blood T cells in healthy people across ages. This clonotype appeared a few times. The second PCR ran about 7 to 12 cycles with a sample-barcoded 5' primer and J-beta primers. In TCRdb, the 5' RACE reads were re-called with MiXCR into one record per CDR3 protein. In the table there are 750,000 to 850,000 distinct CDR3 sequences, 20% to 30% of which are singletons. The CDR3 spans 16 residues. Germline V gene data show CDR1 as SGHTA and CDR2 as FQGNSA. Trimming cost V 1 base and J 0 bases; bases outside gene matches: 4. In addition, the sample was reused for a study of T cells of mothers and their children. That study reports: A slight, non-significant increase in overlap was found for related mother-child pairs relative to unrelated pairs.

Material: blood. The chain employs TRBV7-2 and TRBJ2-5, with 8 nucleotides matching TRBD2. This clonotype was obtained from a boy aged 5-17 years in good health. CDR3 residues: CASSLGGLANQETQYF. The DNA for the CDR3 is TGTGCCAGCAGCTTAGGAGGACTAGCTAACCAAGAGACCCAGTACTTC.